This T cell receptor beta chain derives from a study of T cells after yellow fever vaccination. Study as a whole: SMART-Seq v4 Ultra Low Input prepared the low-cell-number fractions. Whole-study findings and limits: High-abundance clonotypes from the bulk population could contaminate FACS-sorted repertoires. The booster response re-showed most primary clones: 96% CD4, around 87% CD8.

This CDR3 contains 12 residues. The germline V and J ends were trimmed by 8 bases and 0 bases, with 8 bases remaining between them. The germline gives CDR1 LGHNA, CDR2 YNFKEQ. TCRdb re-called the 5' RACE reads with MiXCR, one entry per CDR3 protein. The sample holds almost 600,000 distinct CDR3 sequences; less than 15% are singletons and the top ten take 11% to 15%. This clonotype was detected only a few times. Its matching antigen is unknown. The chain uses TRBV4-2 and TRBJ2-7; perhaps TRBD1 as D (5 bases). The sequence derives from a man aged 25-45 years who received the YFV17D yellow fever vaccine. The sample in question was PBMCs, obtained on the day of the yellow fever booster vaccination. This CDR3 is CASAGYSYEQYF. CDR3 coding DNA: TGTGCCAGCGCAGGGTACTCCTACGAGCAGTACTTC.